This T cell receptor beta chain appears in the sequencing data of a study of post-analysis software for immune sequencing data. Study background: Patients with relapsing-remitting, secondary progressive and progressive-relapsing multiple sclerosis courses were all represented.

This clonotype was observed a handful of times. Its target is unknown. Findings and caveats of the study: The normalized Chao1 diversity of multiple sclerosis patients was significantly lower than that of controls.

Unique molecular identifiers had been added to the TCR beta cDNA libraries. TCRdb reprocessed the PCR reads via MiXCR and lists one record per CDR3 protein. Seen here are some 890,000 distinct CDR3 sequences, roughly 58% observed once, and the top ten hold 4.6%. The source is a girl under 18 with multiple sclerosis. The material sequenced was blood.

DNA of the CDR3: TGCAGTGCTAGAGCTTACGGAGGGGTGTGGGATGGCTACACCTTC. Its protein is CSARAYGGVWDGYTF. The genes are TRBV20-1 and TRBJ1-2; a possible D gene is TRBD1 (5 bases). CDR3 size: 15 residues. CDR1 DFQATT and CDR2 SNEGSKA come from the germline V gene (reference sequence). V shed 1 base and J shed 6 bases, with 18 bases lying between them.